These 18 T cell receptor beta chains were all obtained from the same sample, sequenced in a study of T cell clonality in common variable immunodeficiency. The data were produced by immunoSEQ multiplex PCR, yet TCRdb's version contains in-frame clones alone and is incomplete. This sample has some 52,000 clones and no singletons, with roughly 3.5% in the ten largest. The material sequenced was peripheral blood mononuclear cells. All receptors derive from a person between 18 and 75 years old in good health.

This clone was counted many times. Read data end 3 residues before the CDR3 end; the end is taken from the germline J gene. This chain uses TRBV2 with TRBJ1-4, with D possibly matching TRBD1 (6 bases). This CDR3 spans 15 amino acids. V lost 3 bases to trimming and J lost 7 bases, with 15 bases between them. Germline lookup yields CDR1 SNHLY and CDR2 FYNNEI. CDR3 amino acids: CASSEVSGVGEKLFF. The CDR3 bases that were read are TGTGCCAGCAGTGAGGTTTCAGGGGTGGGTGAAAAA.

As for this clone: The CDR3 goes on 3 residues after the read ends, and that part is filled in from the germline J gene. The chain carries TRBV6-1 and TRBJ1-1, with 8 bases matching TRBD1. Germline values: CDR1 MNHNS, CDR2 SASEGT. CDR3 length equals 15 residues. The J segment lost 0 bases and the V segment lost 3 bases, leaving 3 bases of the junction unmatched. The sequenced CDR3 bases are TGTGCCAGCAGTGAGAGGACAGGGTTGAACACTGAA. Amino acid sequence: CASSERTGLNTE. In full, the CDR3 reads CASSERTGLNTEAFF.

This clone occurred many times. Read data end 3 residues before the CDR3 end; the end is taken from the germline J gene. V gene TRBV7-2 combines with J gene TRBJ1-2; D might be TRBD1 (5 bases). The CDR3 covers 15 residues. V was pared by 5 bases and J by 5 bases, with 18 bases between. CDR1 is SGHTA, CDR2 FQGNSA, per germline. Partial CDR3 DNA: TGTGCCAGCAGCCCACGAGGGGTGTCATCGTATGGC. This codes for CASSPRGVSSYG. The entire CDR3 protein reads CASSPRGVSSYGYTF.

This clone was recorded many times. The sequence runs out 3 residues before the end of the CDR3; the remainder is reconstructed from the germline J gene. The rearrangement uses TRBV20-1 and TRBJ2-2; 10 positions match TRBD2. With V trimmed by 1 base and J by 1 base, 3 bases remained unmatched. Germline CDR1 and CDR2: DFQATT and SNEGSKA (reference sequence). The CDR3 covers 16 residues. CDR3: CSARARLAGNTGELFF. The CDR3 bases that were read are TGCAGTGCTAGAGCAAGACTAGCGGGGAACACCGGGGAG.

This clone was detected many times. The CDR3 end is not reached by the read, which stops 3 residues before it; the germline J gene fills it in. The chain employs TRBV7-6 and TRBJ2-1, with 9 positions matching TRBD2. CDR3 length: 18 amino acids. Germline values: CDR1 SGHVS, CDR2 FNYEAQ. Trimming at V came to 0 bases and at J to 1 base, leaving 7 bases not matched to a gene. The CDR3 loop is CASSLAGGGLASYNEQFF. CDR3 DNA, as far as it was read: TGTGCCAGCAGCTTAGCGGGAGGGGGACTAGCTTCCTACAATGAG.

As regards this clone: From the germline J gene comes the end of the CDR3, since the read stops 3 residues before it. This chain links TRBV6-2 or TRBV6-3 with TRBJ1-2; the D gene is possibly TRBD1 (5 bases). CDR3 length: 14 amino acids. Germline V gives CDR1 MNHEY, CDR2 SVGEGT. The part of the CDR3 DNA that was read is TGTGCCAGCAGGGAGGAGGGACTAACCTACGAC. Protein product: CASREEGLTYD. The full CDR3 is CASREEGLTYDYTF.

The table lists this clone with many counts. The read finishes 3 residues shy of the CDR3 end, and the germline J gene is used to complete it. The chain couples TRBV6-1 to TRBJ2-5, with TRBD2 matching over 10 bases. CDR3 length: 15 residues. Trimming at V came to 3 bases and at J to 5 bases, leaving 6 bases not matched to a gene. The germline V gene encodes CDR1 MNHNS and CDR2 SASEGT. The CDR3 sequence: CASSDLGLARETQYF. The sequenced CDR3 bases are TGTGCCAGCAGTGACCTGGGACTAGCGAGGGAGACC.

CDR3 DNA (partial): TGTGCCAGCAACAGGGGAAGCACAGATACG. Translating it yields CASNRGSTDT. The whole CDR3 protein reads CASNRGSTDTQYF. The V and J genes are TRBV5-8 and TRBJ2-3, with 7 bases matching TRBD1. The DNA ends 3 residues before the CDR3 does, and the rest of the CDR3 is filled in from the germline J gene. The germline V gene encodes CDR1 SGHTS and CDR2 YDEGEE. The CDR3 totals 13 residues. The trim removed 6 bases at V and 0 bases at J, leaving 1 base unmatched. Variable domain in full (rest from reference TRBV5-8 and TRBJ2-3): EAGVTQSPTHLIKTRGQQATLRCSPISGHTSVYWYQQALGLGLQFLLWYDEGEERNRGNFPPRFSGRQFPNYSSELNVNALELEDSALYLCASNRGSTDTQYFGPGTRLTVL.

This clone occurred many times. The CDR3 bases that were read are TGTGCCAGCAGTGAAGGGACAGGGGCCGATGGC. This translates into CASSEGTGADG. The CDR3 in full is CASSEGTGADGYTF. V gene TRBV6-1 combines with J gene TRBJ1-2; 9 bases line up with TRBD1. The read ends 3 residues before the CDR3 terminus; that terminus is restored from the germline J gene. V gave up 1 base and J gave up 6 bases; unmatched junction bases: 3. The CDR3 runs 14 residues. The V gene's germline CDR1 is MNHNS and CDR2 SASEGT.

Comment on this clone: The observed sequence ends 3 residues before the CDR3 terminus, with the missing tail filled in from the germline J gene. Other DNA sequences in the sample encode the same CDR3. This chain connects TRBV2 to TRBJ1-2; D unclear. CDR1 and CDR2 from the germline V gene are SNHLY and FYNNEI. The V end lost 0 bases, the J end lost 1 base, and 6 bases lay between the germline ends. The CDR3 sequence is 14 residues long. The CDR3 sequence is CASSEAPGNYGYTF. The part of the CDR3 DNA that was read is TGTGCCAGCAGTGAAGCCCCGGGTAACTATGGC.

On this clone: Sequencing ends 3 residues short of the CDR3 end; the germline J gene provides the rest. The J gene is TRBJ2-3, the V gene TRBV18, with D maybe TRBD2 (7 bases). Germline V lookup: CDR1 KGHSH, CDR2 LQKENI. The CDR3 runs 14 residues. The CDR3 reads CASSPPTGRETQYF. The sequenced part of the CDR3 DNA is TGTGCCAGCTCACCACCAACAGGGCGGGAGACG.

Ten or more counts support this clone. The sequence runs out 3 residues before the end of the CDR3; the remainder is reconstructed from the germline J gene. The chain employs TRBV13 and TRBJ2-1; D perhaps matches TRBD2 (5 bases). Trimming left V 8 bases short and J 1 base short, with 9 bases between. There are 13 residues in the CDR3. CDR1 and CDR2 (germline): PRHDT, FYEKMQ (reference sequence). CDR3 DNA, as far as it was read: TGTGCCAGCTCCAGCGGATCCTACAATGAG. Amino acids: CASSSGSYNE. The full CDR3 protein is CASSSGSYNEQFF.

This clone was counted ten times or more. With the read ending 3 residues before the CDR3 end, the germline J gene is used to fill in that end. This sequence joins TRBV13 and TRBJ1-1; D ambiguous. This CDR3 comprises 12 residues. Germline values: CDR1 PRHDT, CDR2 FYEKMQ (reference sequence). CDR3 loop: CASSQTESRAFF. The CDR3 bases that were read are TGTGCCAGCAGCCAAACAGAGTCGCGC.

This clone was detected many times. With the read ending 3 residues before the CDR3 end, the germline J gene is used to fill in that end. The rearrangement links TRBV19 to TRBJ2-1; weak D call: TRBD1 (6 bases). The CDR3 consists of 15 residues. V dropped 3 bases and J dropped 8 bases, with 17 bases sitting between them. Per the germline V gene, CDR1 is LNHDA and CDR2 is SQIVND (reference sequence). Partial CDR3 DNA: TGTGCCAGTAGTATCTCCGGACAGCCCCTTGATGAG. As protein: CASSISGQPLDE. Given in full, the CDR3 is CASSISGQPLDEQFF.

This clone was counted at least ten times. The read terminates 3 residues before the CDR3 end, so the remaining end is supplied by the germline J gene. This chain uses TRBV18 with TRBJ1-4, with D tentatively TRBD1 (6 bases). CDR3 size: 15 residues. Germline values: CDR1 KGHSH, CDR2 LQKENI. The V gene lost 4 bases and the J gene lost 8 bases, with 17 bases spanning the gap. The CDR3 reads CASSRSRGEKEKLFF. CDR3 DNA (partial): TGTGCCAGCTCACGATCCAGGGGCGAAAAAGAAAAA.

This clone was seen a few times. The CDR3 extends 3 residues past the end of the read, so its final part is completed from the germline J gene. The rearrangement joins TRBV2 to TRBJ1-2; maybe TRBD1 (5 bases). V shed 10 bases and J shed 6 bases, with 9 bases lying between them. This CDR3 comprises 10 residues. Germline CDR1 and CDR2: SNHLY and FYNNEI. The chain's CDR3 is CATWGDGYTF. The covered CDR3 bases are TGTGCCACGTGGGGCGATGGC.

In this sample, this clone turned up many times. Read sequence stops 3 residues before the CDR3 end, and the germline J gene provides the missing end. V gene TRBV7-9 combines with J gene TRBJ2-7; 7 nucleotides match TRBD1. Per the germline V gene, CDR1 is SEHNR and CDR2 is FQNEAQ (reference sequence). The CDR3 is 15 amino acids. After removal of 8 bases from V and 0 bases from J, the junction contained 10 bases not matched to a gene. Partial CDR3 DNA: TGTGCCAGCCTCCCTGGACAGGCGCTCTCCTACGAG. This translates into CASLPGQALSYE. The whole CDR3 is CASLPGQALSYEQYF.

This clone was observed a handful of times. With the read ending 3 residues before the CDR3 end, the germline J gene is used to fill in that end. This rearrangement joins TRBV6-4 to TRBJ2-2; D is unresolved. There are 12 residues in the CDR3. CDR1 is MRHNA and CDR2 is SNTAGT in the germline V gene. The part of the CDR3 DNA that was read is TGTGCCAGCGATAGAACTAATGAAAAG. Translation gives CASDRTNEK. The CDR3 as a whole reads CASDRTNEKLFF.